Given below is one T cell receptor (beta chain) in context. Original analysis: For nucleated cells, counts were estimated from reference gene primer amplification. Assay used: immunoSEQ multiplex PCR; TCRdb lists only in-frame clones, some missing. The DNA was the basis for D and trimming; V, J and clone size are from that table. The sample includes roughly 150,000 clones, 75% to 85% seen only once; the top ten take over 8%. This entry comes from a study of blood T cell repertoires in COVID-19. As for the study in general: PBMCs, B-cell-depleted T cells, or T cells provided the cDNA or gDNA that made up the material.

CDR1 is SGHRS, CDR2 YFSETQ, per germline. V was trimmed by 4 bases and J by 5 bases, leaving 9 bases between them. The CDR3 loop spans 13 amino acids. Specimen: peripheral blood. V is TRBV5-1 and J is TRBJ1-4, with D possibly being TRBD1 (5 bases). The sequence derives from a woman aged 45-65 years with acute or convalescent COVID-19. The CDR3 DNA sequence: TGCGCCAGCAGCGACAGTCTGAATGAAAAACTGTTTTTT. Translation: CASSDSLNEKLFF.